Reported below is one T cell receptor (beta chain). CDR3 length: 16 amino acids. The V gene's germline CDR1 is GTSNPN and CDR2 SVGIG (reference sequence). Trimming pared 1 base from V and 3 bases from J, leaving 18 bases between. Original handling: Amplified reference gene primers provided the basis for estimating nucleated cell counts. Produced via immunoSEQ multiplex PCR; TCRdb's table is partial and in-frame only. That table furnishes V, J and clone size, whereas the DNA furnished D and trimming. The sample carries a few hundred thousand clones, approximately 88% recorded once. Enrolled through a virtual design, the participants were between roughly 18 and 90 years of age and came from around 25 US areas. All recovered Cohort 3 donors got two negative PCRs, got clearance, or saw symptom resolution. The data stem from a study of blood T cell repertoires in COVID-19. At the level of the study: Sample material is recorded as cDNA or gDNA derived from T cells, B-cell-depleted T cells, or PBMCs.

This clonotype was obtained from a woman between 40 and 55 years old who had recovered from COVID-19. The V call is TRBV30, the J call TRBJ1-2, with a weak D call TRBD1 (6 bases). Sequences were obtained from PBMCs or T cells enriched from blood (not recorded which). CDR3 loop: CAWSGGTPSWHYGYTF. CDR3 sequence (DNA): TGTGCCTGGAGTGGGGGGACACCCTCCTGGCACTATGGCTACACCTTC. The full variable domain, in which reference TRBV30 and TRBJ1-2 provide the parts outside the CDR3, is SQTIHQWPATLVQPVGSPLSLECTVEGTSNPNLYWYRQAAGRGLQLLFYSVGIGQISSEVPQNLSASRPQDRQFILSSKKLLLSDSGFYLCAWSGGTPSWHYGYTFGSGTRLTVV.